Listed here is a single T cell receptor beta chain. The data derive from a study of blood T cells in healthy people across ages. A second PCR of roughly 7 to 11 cycles used a sample-barcoded 5' primer and a J-beta primer mix. TCRdb analysed the 5' RACE reads with MiXCR anew, one entry per CDR3 protein. The sample has about 730,000 distinct CDR3 sequences; roughly 41% are singletons. V lost 5 bases and J 5 bases, leaving 19 bases between the germline ends. Germline CDR1 SGHTA, CDR2 FQGNSA. This CDR3 spans 16 amino acids. Healthy Caucasian individuals from Russia aged roughly 6 to 100 served as donors. Per-sample yields of isolated PBMCs were at least 7 million.

The TCR originated in a woman aged 60-75 years in good health. The rearrangement links TRBV7-2 to TRBJ2-1, with D perhaps being TRBD1 or TRBD2 (5 bases each). Sequencing was performed on blood. The CDR3, as DNA: TGTGCCAGCAGCCCCGGGGCAGGAGTTCCCAACAATGAGCAGTTCTTC. This gives the protein CASSPGAGVPNNEQFF.